A single sample gave rise to the 8 T cell receptor beta chains below, sequenced in a study of blood T cell repertoires in COVID-19. Sequenced by immunoSEQ multiplex PCR; TCRdb stores in-frame clones only, minus some. The sample shows 140,000 to 150,000 clones, 75% to 90% of them seen only once. The sample comprised PBMCs or T cells enriched from blood (not recorded which). Receptors originate from a man between 45 and 60 years old who had recovered from COVID-19.

The V gene is TRBV9, the J gene TRBJ2-3, with TRBD2 matching over 10 bases. The CDR3 spans 16 residues. V gave up 1 base and J gave up 1 base; unmatched junction bases: 3. Germline V gives CDR1 SGDLS, CDR2 YYNGEE. The CDR3, as DNA: TGTGCCAGCAGCGTACTCGGACTAGCGGGCACAGATACGCAGTATTTT. Translation gives CASSVLGLAGTDTQYF.

The DNA for the CDR3 is TGTGCCAGCAGCCGTTTAGAGGGATCCGAGCAGTACTTC. Amino acids: CASSRLEGSEQYF. The J gene is TRBJ2-7, the V gene TRBV11-1; D perhaps matches TRBD2 (5 bases). Trimming left V 5 bases short and J 6 bases short, with 14 bases between. Per germline, CDR1 SGHAT and CDR2 FQDESV (reference sequence). This CDR3 contains 13 residues.

Concerning this clone: One end of the junction varies from germline; a read error may be responsible. The chain employs TRBV25-1 and TRBJ2-2; D possibly corresponds to TRBD1 (6 bases). The CDR3 consists of 11 residues. The V gene's germline CDR1 is MGHDK and CDR2 SYGVNS. The CDR3 bases are TGCGCGACAGGACTCACCGGGGAGCTGTTTTTT. Residues: CATGLTGELFF.

J is TRBJ1-1 and V is TRBV28, with D perhaps TRBD1 (6 bases). The CDR3 sequence is 14 residues long. Germline CDR1 MDHEN, CDR2 SYDVKM. V was shortened by 8 bases and J by 2 bases, with 15 bases between the two germline ends. The CDR3 DNA follows: TGTGCCAGCGGACAATACAGGGAAAACACTGAAGCTTTCTTT. The encoded protein is CASGQYRENTEAFF.

This chain joins TRBV5-1 and TRBJ1-3; D perhaps matches TRBD1 (5 bases). CDR3 length: 15 amino acids. Trimming removed 2 bases at V and 3 bases at J, with 12 bases between. Per the germline V gene, CDR1 is SGHRS and CDR2 is YFSETQ. The CDR3 region has the DNA TGCGCCAGCAGCTTCGGGGGAGCGGTTGGAAACACCATATATTTT. Its translation: CASSFGGAVGNTIYF.

The genes are TRBV5-1 and TRBJ2-1; D possibly corresponds to TRBD1 (6 bases). This CDR3 is 15 amino acids long. Trimming cost V 5 bases and J 0 bases, with 12 bases left between them. The germline V gene has CDR1 SGHRS and CDR2 YFSETQ. The CDR3 reads CASRQTGPSYNEQFF. The CDR3 DNA reads TGCGCCAGCAGGCAAACAGGGCCCTCCTACAATGAGCAGTTCTTC. Looking up the rest from reference TRBV5-1 and TRBJ2-1 gives the full variable domain: KAGVTQTPRYLIKTRGQQVTLSCSPISGHRSVSWYQQTPGQGLQFLFEYFSETQRNKGNFPGRFSGRQFSNSRSEMNVSTLELGDSALYLCASRQTGPSYNEQFFGPGTRLTVL.

V and J are TRBV28 and TRBJ1-6, with TRBD1 as a possible D gene (6 bases). Germline V gives CDR1 MDHEN, CDR2 SYDVKM. This CDR3 comprises 14 residues. Trimming took 7 bases from V and 3 from J, leaving 10 bases between them. In nucleotides, the CDR3 is TGTGCCAGCAACTCGGACAGCTATAATTCACCCCTCCACTTT. This codes for CASNSDSYNSPLHF.

The CDR3 bases are TGTGCCAGCAGTTTTAACATGAACACCATATATTTT. Its protein is CASSFNMNTIYF. The chain recombines TRBV28 with TRBJ1-3; no definite D call. CDR1 is MDHEN, CDR2 SYDVKM, per germline. CDR3 length: 12 amino acids. V was clipped by 3 bases and J by 7 bases, with 7 bases between them.